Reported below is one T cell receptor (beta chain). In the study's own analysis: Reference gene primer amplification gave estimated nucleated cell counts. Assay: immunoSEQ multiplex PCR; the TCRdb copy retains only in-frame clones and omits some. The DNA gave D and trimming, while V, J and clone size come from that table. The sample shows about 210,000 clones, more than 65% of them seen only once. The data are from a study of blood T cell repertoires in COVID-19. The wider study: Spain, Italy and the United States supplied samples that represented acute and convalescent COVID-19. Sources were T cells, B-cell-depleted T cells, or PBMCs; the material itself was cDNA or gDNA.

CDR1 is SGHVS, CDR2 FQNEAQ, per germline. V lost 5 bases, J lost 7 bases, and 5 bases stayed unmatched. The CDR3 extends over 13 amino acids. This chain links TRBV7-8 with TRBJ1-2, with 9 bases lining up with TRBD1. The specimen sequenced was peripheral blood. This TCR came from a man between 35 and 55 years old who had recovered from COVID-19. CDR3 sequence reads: CASSEQGAGGYTF. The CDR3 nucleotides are TGTGCCAGCAGCGAACAGGGGGCGGGTGGCTACACCTTC.